A single sample gave rise to the 5 T cell receptor beta chains below, sequenced in a study of monozygotic twins with inflammatory bowel disease. TCRdb re-called the 5' RACE reads and gives one entry per CDR3 protein, without DNA. This repertoire includes under 350,000 distinct CDR3 sequences. Sequencing used blood. Source of these receptors: a human donor with ulcerative colitis or Crohn's disease, or a healthy co-twin of an affected twin (not recorded which).

CDR3 protein: CASSSWGPNTGELFF. The J gene is TRBJ2-2, the V gene TRBV7-2; there is no DNA to check the TCRdb D call of TRBD1. Looked up from germline, CDR1 is SGHTA and CDR2 is FQGNSA. The CDR3 covers 15 residues.

The rearrangement links TRBV7-9 to TRBJ1-6. This CDR3 is built from 15 residues. Germline V lookup: CDR1 SEHNR, CDR2 FQNEAQ (reference sequence). CDR3 protein: CASSLELGSVGALHF.

This chain connects TRBV6-6 to TRBJ1-6. This CDR3 has 14 amino acids. Germline CDR1 and CDR2: MNHNY and SVGAGI (reference sequence). The CDR3 protein is CASSYQSVGKPFHF.

The V and J genes are TRBV6-2 or TRBV6-3 and TRBJ2-2. The CDR3 has 12 residues. Germline V gene data show CDR1 as MNHEY and CDR2 as SVGEGT. The CDR3 loop is CASSLQTGELFF.

The J gene is TRBJ2-1, the V gene TRBV6-1; TCRdb lists TRBD2, though no DNA is available to test this call. In germline, CDR1 is MNHNS, CDR2 SASEGT. This CDR3 has 14 residues. CDR3 in amino acids: CASGGTSGRSEQFF.